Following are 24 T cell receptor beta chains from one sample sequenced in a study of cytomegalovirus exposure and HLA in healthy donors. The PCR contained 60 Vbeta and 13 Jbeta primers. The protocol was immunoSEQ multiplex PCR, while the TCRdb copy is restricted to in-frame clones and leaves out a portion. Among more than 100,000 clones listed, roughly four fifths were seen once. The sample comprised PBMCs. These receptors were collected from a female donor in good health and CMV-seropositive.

This CDR3 reads CALISQGANTGELFF. CDR3 bases: TGTGCCTTGATATCACAGGGGGCAAACACCGGGGAGCTGTTTTTT. This chain joins TRBV30 and TRBJ2-2; 9 nucleotides match TRBD1. After removal of 7 bases from V and 2 bases from J, the junction contained 8 bases not matched to a gene. CDR1 and CDR2 from the germline V gene are GTSNPN and SVGIG (reference sequence). There are 15 residues in the CDR3. The full variable domain, with the rest looked up from reference TRBV30 and TRBJ2-2, is SQTIHQWPATLVQPVGSPLSLECTVEGTSNPNLYWYRQAAGRGLQLLFYSVGIGQISSEVPQNLSASRPQDRQFILSSKKLLLSDSGFYLCALISQGANTGELFFGEGSRLTVL.

The CDR3 DNA is TGTGCCAGCAGCCCTACAACAGAGTATGGCTACACCTTC. Translating it yields CASSPTTEYGYTF. The chain recombines TRBV6-5 with TRBJ1-2; D is uncertain. V lost 6 bases, J lost 5 bases, and 13 bases lay in between. The CDR3 sequence is 13 residues long. From germline, CDR1 is MNHEY and CDR2 SVGAGI.

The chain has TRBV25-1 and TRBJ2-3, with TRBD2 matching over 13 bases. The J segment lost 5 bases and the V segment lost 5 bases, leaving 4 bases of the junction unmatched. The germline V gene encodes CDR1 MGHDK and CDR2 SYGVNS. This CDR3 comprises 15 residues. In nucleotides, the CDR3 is TGTGCCAGCAGTACTAGCGGGGGGGCTGGAGATACGCAGTATTTT. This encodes CASSTSGGAGDTQYF. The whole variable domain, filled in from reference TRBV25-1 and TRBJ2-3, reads EADIYQTPRYLVIGTGKKITLECSQTMGHDKMYWYQQDPGMELHLIHYSYGVNSTEKGDLSSESTVSRIRTEHFPLTLESARPSHTSQYLCASSTSGGAGDTQYFGPGTRLTVL.

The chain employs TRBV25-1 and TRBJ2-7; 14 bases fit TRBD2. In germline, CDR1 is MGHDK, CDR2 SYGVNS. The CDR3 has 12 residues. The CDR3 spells CASKGLAGVLSV. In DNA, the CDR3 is TGTGCCAGCAAGGGACTAGCGGGAGTGCTCTCCGTC.

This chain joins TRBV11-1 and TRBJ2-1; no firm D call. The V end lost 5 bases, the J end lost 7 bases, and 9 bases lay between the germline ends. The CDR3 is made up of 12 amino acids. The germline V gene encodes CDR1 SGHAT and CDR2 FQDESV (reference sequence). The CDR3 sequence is CASSLYGNEQFF. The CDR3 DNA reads TGTGCCAGCAGCCTTTACGGGAATGAGCAGTTCTTC.

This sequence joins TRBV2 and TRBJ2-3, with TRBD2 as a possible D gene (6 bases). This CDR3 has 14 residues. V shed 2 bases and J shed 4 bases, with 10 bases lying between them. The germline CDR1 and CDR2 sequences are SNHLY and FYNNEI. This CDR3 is CASSERRDADTQYF. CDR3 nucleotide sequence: TGTGCCAGCAGTGAAAGGAGGGACGCAGATACGCAGTATTTT.

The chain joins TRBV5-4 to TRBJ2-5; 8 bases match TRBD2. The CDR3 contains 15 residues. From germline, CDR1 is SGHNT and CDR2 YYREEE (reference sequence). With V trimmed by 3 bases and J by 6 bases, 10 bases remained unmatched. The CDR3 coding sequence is TGTGCCAGCAGCTGGGAAAAGCGGGAGTTGAAGACCCAGTACTTC. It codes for CASSWEKRELKTQYF.

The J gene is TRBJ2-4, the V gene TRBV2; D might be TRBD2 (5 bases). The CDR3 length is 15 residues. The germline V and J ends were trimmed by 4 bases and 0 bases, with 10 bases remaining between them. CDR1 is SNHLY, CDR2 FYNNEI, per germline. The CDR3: CASSVEGLAKNIQYF. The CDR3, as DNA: TGTGCCAGCAGTGTCGAAGGACTAGCCAAAAACATTCAGTACTTC.

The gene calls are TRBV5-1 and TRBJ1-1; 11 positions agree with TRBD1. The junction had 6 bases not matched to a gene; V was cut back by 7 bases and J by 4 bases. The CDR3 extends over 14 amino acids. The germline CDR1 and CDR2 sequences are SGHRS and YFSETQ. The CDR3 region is CASATGTGGTEAFF. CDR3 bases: TGCGCCAGCGCCACCGGGACAGGGGGCACTGAAGCTTTCTTT.

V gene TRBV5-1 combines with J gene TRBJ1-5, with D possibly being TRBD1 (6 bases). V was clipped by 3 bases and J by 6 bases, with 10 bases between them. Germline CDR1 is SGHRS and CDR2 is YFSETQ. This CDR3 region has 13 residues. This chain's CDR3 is CASSSQQGQPQHF. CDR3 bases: TGCGCCAGCAGCTCCCAACAGGGTCAGCCCCAGCATTTT.

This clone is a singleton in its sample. The CDR3 DNA reads TGTGCCAGCAGCACCGGACAGGGCCCCACCGGGGAGCTGTTTTTT. Residues: CASSTGQGPTGELFF. The chain has TRBV11-3 and TRBJ2-2; 8 bases agree with TRBD1. Germline loops: CDR1 SGHNT, CDR2 YENEEA. V shed 5 bases, J shed 4 bases, and the junction held 6 bases outside the gene matches. CDR3 length: 15 amino acids.

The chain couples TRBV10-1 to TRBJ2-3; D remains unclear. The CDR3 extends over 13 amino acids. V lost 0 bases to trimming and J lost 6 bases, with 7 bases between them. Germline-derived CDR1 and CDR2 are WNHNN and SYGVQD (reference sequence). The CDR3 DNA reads TGCGCCAGCAGTGAGTCGCAGTCCGATACGCAGTATTTT. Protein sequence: CASSESQSDTQYF.

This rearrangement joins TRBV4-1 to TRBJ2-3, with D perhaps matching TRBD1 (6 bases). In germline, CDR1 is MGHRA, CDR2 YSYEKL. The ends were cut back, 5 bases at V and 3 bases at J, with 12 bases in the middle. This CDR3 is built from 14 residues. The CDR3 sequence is CASSVYTGTDTQYF. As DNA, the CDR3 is TGCGCCAGCAGCGTATATACAGGGACAGATACGCAGTATTTT.

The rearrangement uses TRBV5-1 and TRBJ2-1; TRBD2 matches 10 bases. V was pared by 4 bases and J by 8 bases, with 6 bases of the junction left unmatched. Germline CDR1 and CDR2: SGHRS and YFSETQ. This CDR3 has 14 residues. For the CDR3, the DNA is TGCGCCAGCAGCAAGCGGGAGGGCCGAGATGAGCAGTTCTTC. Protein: CASSKREGRDEQFF.

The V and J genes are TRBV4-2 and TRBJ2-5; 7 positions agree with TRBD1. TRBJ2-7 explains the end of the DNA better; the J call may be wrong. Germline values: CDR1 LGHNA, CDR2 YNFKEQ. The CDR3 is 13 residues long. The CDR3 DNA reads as TGTGCCAGCAGCCAAGTCCCAGGGGGCGAGCAGTACTTC. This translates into CASSQVPGGEQYF.

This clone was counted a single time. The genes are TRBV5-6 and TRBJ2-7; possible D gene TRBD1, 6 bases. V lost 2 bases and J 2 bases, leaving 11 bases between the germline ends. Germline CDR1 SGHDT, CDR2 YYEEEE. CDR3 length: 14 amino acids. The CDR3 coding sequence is TGTGCCAGCAGCTTTGGGAGACAGGCCTACGAGCAGTACTTC. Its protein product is CASSFGRQAYEQYF. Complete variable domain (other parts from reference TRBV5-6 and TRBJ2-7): DAGVTQSPTHLIKTRGQQVTLRCSPKSGHDTVSWYQQALGQGPQFIFQYYEEEERQRGNFPDRFSGHQFPNYSSELNVNALLLGDSALYLCASSFGRQAYEQYFGPGTRLTVT.

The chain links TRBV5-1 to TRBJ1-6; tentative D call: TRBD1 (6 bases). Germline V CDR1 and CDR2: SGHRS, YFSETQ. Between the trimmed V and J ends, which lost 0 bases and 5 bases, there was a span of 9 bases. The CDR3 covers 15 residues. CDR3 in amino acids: CASSLDQGNNSPLHF. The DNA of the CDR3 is TGCGCCAGCAGCTTGGATCAGGGGAATAATTCACCCCTCCACTTT. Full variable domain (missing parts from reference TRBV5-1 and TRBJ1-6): KAGVTQTPRYLIKTRGQQVTLSCSPISGHRSVSWYQQTPGQGLQFLFEYFSETQRNKGNFPGRFSGRQFSNSRSEMNVSTLELGDSALYLCASSLDQGNNSPLHFGNGTRLTVT.

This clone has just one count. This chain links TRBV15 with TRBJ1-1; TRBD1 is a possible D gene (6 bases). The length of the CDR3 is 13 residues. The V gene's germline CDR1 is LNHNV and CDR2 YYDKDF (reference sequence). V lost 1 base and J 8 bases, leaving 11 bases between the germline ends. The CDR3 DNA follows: TGTGCCACCAGCAGAGGGACAGAGAAAGAAGCTTTCTTT. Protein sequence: CATSRGTEKEAFF.

In nucleotides, the CDR3 is TGCAGCGTTGAAGGTACTAGCGGGAGGGCCAATGAGCAGTTCTTC. This encodes CSVEGTSGRANEQFF. The J gene is TRBJ2-1, the V gene TRBV29-1; TRBD2 matches 13 bases. Germline V gene data show CDR1 as SQVTM and CDR2 as ANQGSEA. CDR3 length: 15 residues. The V gene end was trimmed by 1 base and the J gene end by 6 bases; junction bases not matched to a gene: 3.

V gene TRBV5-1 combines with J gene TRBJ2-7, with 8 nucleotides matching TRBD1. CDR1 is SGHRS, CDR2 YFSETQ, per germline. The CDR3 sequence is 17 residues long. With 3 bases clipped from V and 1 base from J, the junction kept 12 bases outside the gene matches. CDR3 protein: CASSSPDRDQLSYEQYF. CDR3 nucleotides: TGCGCCAGCAGCTCGCCGGACAGGGACCAACTATCCTACGAGCAGTACTTC.

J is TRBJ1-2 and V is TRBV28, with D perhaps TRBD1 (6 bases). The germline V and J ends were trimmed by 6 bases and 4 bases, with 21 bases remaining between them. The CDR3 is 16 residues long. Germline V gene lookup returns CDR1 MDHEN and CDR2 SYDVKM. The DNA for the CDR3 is TGTGCCAGCAGGAGTCAGGGGAATACGGATCCCTATGGCTACACCTTC. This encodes CASRSQGNTDPYGYTF.

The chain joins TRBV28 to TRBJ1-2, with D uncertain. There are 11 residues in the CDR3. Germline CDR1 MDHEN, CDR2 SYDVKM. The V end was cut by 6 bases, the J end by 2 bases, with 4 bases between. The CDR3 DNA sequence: TGTGCCAGCAGAACAAACTATGGCTACACCTTC. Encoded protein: CASRTNYGYTF.

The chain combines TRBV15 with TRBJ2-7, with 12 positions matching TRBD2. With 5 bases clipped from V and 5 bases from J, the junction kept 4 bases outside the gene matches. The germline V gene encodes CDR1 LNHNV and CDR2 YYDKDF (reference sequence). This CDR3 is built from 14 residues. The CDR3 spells CATSRLAGANEQYF. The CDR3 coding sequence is TGTGCCACCAGCCGACTAGCGGGAGCAAACGAGCAGTACTTC. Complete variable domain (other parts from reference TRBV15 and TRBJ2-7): DAMVIQNPRYQVTQFGKPVTLSCSQTLNHNVMYWYQQKSSQAPKLLFHYYDKDFNNEADTPDNFQSRRPNTSFCFLDIRSPGLGDTAMYLCATSRLAGANEQYFGPGTRLTVT.

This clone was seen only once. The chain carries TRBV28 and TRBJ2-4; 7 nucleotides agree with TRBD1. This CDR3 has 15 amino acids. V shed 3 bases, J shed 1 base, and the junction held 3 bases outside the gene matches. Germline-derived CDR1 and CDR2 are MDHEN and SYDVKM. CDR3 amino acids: CASSFTGVAKNIQYF. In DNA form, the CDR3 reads TGTGCCAGCAGTTTTACAGGGGTTGCCAAAAACATTCAGTACTTC.